This TCR beta chain was identified during a study of long-term antiretroviral therapy in people with HIV. All participants with HIV were treated in the United States. Survey-level resolution applied to immunoSEQ assay v3.0. Profiled with immunoSEQ multiplex PCR; TCRdb holds only in-frame clones, not every one. The sample has about 24,000 clones; roughly four fifths are singletons. The sample in question was unsorted PBMCs, obtained 0.4 years after starting antiretroviral therapy. This TCR came from a man aged 45-65 years with HIV.

CDR3 DNA: TGTGCCAGCAGCTTAGGGACTTACTACGAGCAGTACTTC. As protein: CASSLGTYYEQYF. The rearrangement joins TRBV7-9 to TRBJ2-7; possibly TRBD2 for D (5 bases). The CDR3 spans 13 residues. Trimming cost V 1 base and J 3 bases, with 7 bases left between them. Germline assignment: CDR1 SEHNR and CDR2 FQNEAQ (reference sequence).